Listed here are 32 T cell receptor beta chains from one sample, sequenced in a study of blood T cell repertoires in COVID-19. Profiling relied on immunoSEQ multiplex PCR, and the TCRdb table lists in-frame clones only, not all of them. The table shows around 280,000 clones, with about 88% occurring only once. Sample: peripheral blood. All receptors come from a man aged 65 to 79 with acute or convalescent COVID-19.

This chain links TRBV6-5 with TRBJ2-1; 7 bases match TRBD2. From germline, CDR1 is MNHEY and CDR2 SVGAGI. The CDR3 contains 15 residues. The junction had 12 bases not matched to a gene; V was cut back by 6 bases and J by 7 bases. The CDR3 is CASSDGGGAGNEQFF. The CDR3 DNA sequence: TGTGCCAGCAGCGATGGGGGAGGGGCCGGGAATGAGCAGTTCTTC.

Here the CDR3 DNA reads TGTGCCAGCAGCTTAGCGCCAGCGGGGCTGAACACTGAAGCTTTCTTT. This translates into CASSLAPAGLNTEAFF. V gene TRBV7-6 combines with J gene TRBJ1-1, with D possibly being TRBD1 (5 bases). V shed 0 bases and J shed 0 bases, with 11 bases lying between them. This CDR3 spans 16 amino acids. The germline CDR1 and CDR2 sequences are SGHVS and FNYEAQ.

This chain links TRBV12-3 or TRBV12-4 with TRBJ2-1, with 7 bases that match TRBD1. J lost 14 bases, V lost 3 bases, and 7 bases had no gene match. The CDR3 contains 12 residues. Here the CDR3 reads CASSFSGQTKFF. The CDR3 DNA reads TGTGCCAGCAGTTTTTCGGGACAGACTAAGTTCTTC.

CDR3 coding DNA: TGTGCCAGTAGTTCCGTCGGACAGGGTTCGGGGCAGCCCCAGCATTTT. This codes for CASSSVGQGSGQPQHF. The chain employs TRBV19 and TRBJ1-5; TRBD1 aligns across 8 bases. J lost 7 bases, V lost 5 bases, and 13 bases had no gene match. In germline, CDR1 is LNHDA, CDR2 SQIVND (reference sequence). The CDR3 runs to 16 residues.

This clone was observed a handful of times. The chain uses TRBV4-1 and TRBJ2-5; TRBD2 agrees at 13 bases. The CDR3 runs to 16 residues. The V gene end was trimmed by 0 bases and the J gene end by 7 bases; junction bases not matched to a gene: 5. Germline CDR1 and CDR2: MGHRA and YSYEKL. The DNA for the CDR3 is TGCGCCAGCAGCCAAGATACTAGCGGGAGGGCCCGGACCCAGTACTTC. This codes for CASSQDTSGRARTQYF.

This clone was seen more than once but under ten times. V and J are TRBV14 and TRBJ1-2; no reliable D call. CDR3 length: 13 amino acids. The germline V gene encodes CDR1 SGHDN and CDR2 FVKESK. V lost 4 bases and J lost 7, with 13 bases in between. CDR3 nucleotides: TGTGCCAGCAGCCCCTCTAGGCGGGGTGGCTACACCTTC. It yields the protein CASSPSRRGGYTF.

This clone was seen only once. V is TRBV28 and J is TRBJ1-2, with 10 bases that match TRBD1. The J segment lost 8 bases and the V segment lost 2 bases, leaving 8 bases of the junction unmatched. Per the germline V gene, CDR1 is MDHEN and CDR2 is SYDVKM. This CDR3 comprises 15 residues. CDR3 protein: CASSLGDRGPGGYTF. In DNA form, the CDR3 reads TGTGCCAGCAGTTTAGGGGACAGGGGCCCGGGGGGCTACACCTTC.

V and J are TRBV28 and TRBJ1-4, with 10 bases lining up with TRBD1. There are 16 residues in the CDR3. V trimming: 6 bases; J trimming: 7 bases; junction bases outside the gene matches: 11. The germline gives CDR1 MDHEN, CDR2 SYDVKM. The chain's CDR3 is CASSPPGTGVGEKLFF. Written as DNA, the CDR3 is TGTGCCAGCAGCCCCCCGGGGACAGGGGTGGGTGAAAAACTGTTTTTT.

DNA of the CDR3: TGTGCCAGCAGCAAGAGGACAGGGTCGAACAATTCACCCCTCCACTTT. It codes for CASSKRTGSNNSPLHF. The gene calls are TRBV5-4 and TRBJ1-6; 8 bases are a match to TRBD1. The J segment lost 7 bases and the V segment lost 4 bases, leaving 10 bases of the junction unmatched. Germline-derived CDR1 and CDR2 are SGHNT and YYREEE (reference sequence). The CDR3 extends over 16 amino acids.

J is TRBJ1-5 and V is TRBV24-1, with 7 bases aligning to TRBD1. J lost 7 bases, V lost 3 bases, and 5 bases had no gene match. CDR3 size: 14 residues. From germline, CDR1 is KGHDR and CDR2 SFDVKD. CDR3 DNA sequence: TGTGCCACCAGTGATCCCCGGACAGGACAGCCCCAGCATTTT. Protein: CATSDPRTGQPQHF.

The chain joins TRBV10-3 to TRBJ2-3, with 7 bases identical to TRBD2. The CDR3 length is 14 residues. Germline lookup yields CDR1 ENHRY and CDR2 SYGVKD. V dropped 6 bases and J dropped 1; count of bases not matched to a gene: 4. CDR3 residues: CAIRASGGTDTQYF. The CDR3 region has the DNA TGTGCCATCAGGGCGAGCGGGGGCACAGATACGCAGTATTTT.

The chain has TRBV10-1 and TRBJ2-1; a possible D gene is TRBD1 (6 bases). The V gene lost 3 bases and the J gene lost 10 bases, with 19 bases spanning the gap. Germline V lookup: CDR1 WNHNN, CDR2 SYGVQD (reference sequence). The CDR3 consists of 15 residues. CDR3 residues: CASSDGGTRQVEQFF. CDR3 in DNA: TGCGCCAGCAGTGATGGTGGGACAAGGCAGGTCGAGCAGTTCTTC.

This clone was counted once. The rearrangement links TRBV18 to TRBJ1-5; weak D call: TRBD1 (6 bases). CDR3 length: 15 amino acids. Trimming stripped 6 bases from V and 4 bases from J, with 16 bases between. In germline, CDR1 is KGHSH, CDR2 LQKENI. The chain's CDR3 is CASSSTGGRNQPQHF. The CDR3 nucleotides are TGTGCCAGCTCCTCCACGGGGGGCAGAAATCAGCCCCAGCATTTT.

V is TRBV7-2 and J is TRBJ2-2, with D perhaps TRBD1 (5 bases). The germline V and J ends were trimmed by 4 bases and 3 bases, with 21 bases remaining between them. Germline loops: CDR1 SGHTA, CDR2 FQGNSA. The CDR3 is 18 amino acids. The CDR3 nucleotides are TGTGCCAGCAGCTCCCGTGGGAAGGGGTCGAGCGACACCGGGGAGCTGTTTTTT. Translated: CASSSRGKGSSDTGELFF.

The gene calls are TRBV28 and TRBJ2-2; TRBD1 agrees at 8 bases. With 3 bases clipped from V and 7 bases from J, the junction kept 1 base outside the gene matches. Germline CDR1 reads MDHEN; CDR2 reads SYDVKM. The CDR3 extends over 13 amino acids. The CDR3 here is CASSFTGGGELFF. The CDR3 bases are TGTGCCAGCAGTTTCACAGGGGGCGGGGAGCTGTTTTTT.

The chain joins TRBV12-2 to TRBJ1-1; the table assigns TRBD1, which was not confirmed against the DNA. TRBV12-2 is a known pseudogene. The CDR3 has 14 residues. The CDR3: CASPKSQGNTEAFF. The CDR3 bases are TGTGCAAGTCCCAAATCACAGGGGAACACTGAAGCTTTCTTT.

This chain joins TRBV27 and TRBJ2-5; D ambiguous. This CDR3 spans 12 amino acids. CDR1 and CDR2 from the germline V gene are MNHEY and SMNVEV (reference sequence). V was trimmed by 5 bases and J by 3 bases, leaving 7 bases between them. In DNA form, the CDR3 reads TGTGCCAGCAGTCCCGGTAAAGAGACCCAGTACTTC. Protein product: CASSPGKETQYF.

This chain links TRBV11-2 with TRBJ1-1; TRBD1 is a possible D gene (6 bases). The CDR3 is made up of 14 amino acids. Germline assignment: CDR1 SGHAT and CDR2 FQNNGV. Trimming pared 7 bases from V and 4 bases from J, leaving 16 bases between. The CDR3 bases are TGTGCCAGCACCTGGGGGGGCAAAAGCACTGAAGCTTTCTTT. Translation gives CASTWGGKSTEAFF.

The V and J genes are TRBV2 and TRBJ1-2; unclear D gene. CDR1 is SNHLY and CDR2 is FYNNEI in the germline V gene. The CDR3 loop spans 16 amino acids. Between the trimmed V and J ends, which lost 8 bases and 4 bases, there was a span of 23 bases. This chain's CDR3 is CASPEGYTGRGYGYTF. The DNA for the CDR3 is TGTGCCAGCCCCGAAGGCTATACGGGTCGAGGCTATGGCTACACCTTC.

The rearrangement uses TRBV24-1 and TRBJ2-5; 7 bases line up with TRBD1. V was pared by 1 base and J by 4 bases, with 8 bases of the junction left unmatched. Germline loops: CDR1 KGHDR, CDR2 SFDVKD. The CDR3 is 16 amino acids. DNA for the CDR3: TGTGCCACCAGTGATTTCGACAGGGTGGGTTTAGAGACCCAGTACTTC. Translated: CATSDFDRVGLETQYF.

This rearrangement joins TRBV3-1 (or the pseudogene TRBV3-2) to TRBJ2-2, with 8 bases that match TRBD1. Trimming cost V 8 bases and J 4 bases; bases outside gene matches: 3. The length of the CDR3 is 13 residues. CDR1 and CDR2 (germline): LGHDT, YNNKEL (reference sequence). For the CDR3, the DNA is TGTGCCAGCCGGACAGGGTCCACCGGGGAGCTGTTTTTT. Translation gives CASRTGSTGELFF.

The chain couples TRBV7-2 to TRBJ2-7; D gene ambiguous. The germline V and J ends were trimmed by 2 bases and 2 bases, with 7 bases remaining between them. The germline V gene encodes CDR1 SGHTA and CDR2 FQGNSA. The CDR3 covers 13 residues. The CDR3: CASSLTQAYEQYF. For the CDR3, the DNA is TGTGCCAGCAGCTTAACCCAGGCCTACGAGCAGTACTTC.

The CDR3 loop is CASSRPGYSTDTQYF. As DNA, the CDR3 is TGTGCCAGCAGCCGCCCGGGGTATAGCACAGATACGCAGTATTTT. The chain couples TRBV3-1 (or the pseudogene TRBV3-2) to TRBJ2-3; D may be TRBD2 (5 bases). Looked up from germline, CDR1 is LGHDT and CDR2 is YNNKEL (reference sequence). The CDR3 totals 15 residues. V dropped 4 bases and J dropped 0 bases, with 11 bases sitting between them.

The chain joins TRBV10-3 to TRBJ2-7; weak D call: TRBD2 (5 bases). The V gene lost 2 bases and the J gene lost 4 bases, with 15 bases spanning the gap. Per germline, CDR1 ENHRY and CDR2 SYGVKD. This CDR3 region has 15 residues. CDR3 in DNA: TGTGCCATCAGTGAGACCGTAGAGGGATCTTACGAGCAGTACTTC. Translating gives CAISETVEGSYEQYF.

This sequence joins TRBV9 and TRBJ2-1; possible D gene TRBD2, 5 bases. Germline values: CDR1 SGDLS, CDR2 YYNGEE. The V end was cut by 4 bases, the J end by 12 bases, with 17 bases between. CDR3 size: 13 residues. CDR3 DNA: TGTGCCAGCAGCCCCCGAGGTAGTGGAGGGCAGTTCTTC. Its protein product is CASSPRGSGGQFF.

The V call is TRBV5-1, the J call TRBJ1-2; D is unresolved. Looked up from germline, CDR1 is SGHRS and CDR2 is YFSETQ. V lost 4 bases and J 8 bases, leaving 24 bases between the germline ends. This CDR3 has 16 amino acids. The CDR3 nucleotides are TGCGCCAGCAGCCAGTCCGGGGATACTGGAACATCGGGCTACACCTTC. This translates into CASSQSGDTGTSGYTF.

The chain has TRBV6-5 and TRBJ1-1; TRBD1 matches 8 bases. Unmatched junction bases numbered 3, after V lost 0 bases and J lost 3 bases. The CDR3 totals 15 residues. The germline V gene encodes CDR1 MNHEY and CDR2 SVGAGI. In DNA, the CDR3 is TGTGCCAGCAGTTACTCAACAGGGGGATACACTGAAGCTTTCTTT. Translated, it gives CASSYSTGGYTEAFF.

The rearrangement joins TRBV28 to TRBJ1-6, with TRBD1 matching 11 bases. The J segment lost 10 bases and the V segment lost 4 bases, leaving 9 bases of the junction unmatched. This CDR3 contains 16 residues. In germline, CDR1 is MDHEN, CDR2 SYDVKM. CDR3 bases: TGTGCCAGCAGTTCAGGGGACAGGGGGGAGGAATCACCCCTCCACTTT. Translating gives CASSSGDRGEESPLHF.

This clone has only one observation. The chain links TRBV7-9 to TRBJ1-5, with D perhaps TRBD1 (6 bases). The CDR3 runs to 14 residues. The V gene's germline CDR1 is SEHNR and CDR2 FQNEAQ (reference sequence). Deletions cut 7 bases from V and 2 bases from J, with 12 bases between. CDR3 sequence (DNA): TGTGCCAGCACCGGACCAGGGGGCAATCAGCCCCAGCATTTT. It specifies CASTGPGGNQPQHF. Together with reference TRBV7-9 and TRBJ1-5, the CDR3 gives the full variable domain: DTGVSQNPRHKITKRGQNVTFRCDPISEHNRLYWYRQTLGQGPEFLTYFQNEAQLEKSRLLSDRFSAERPKGSFSTLEIQRTEQGDSAMYLCASTGPGGNQPQHFGDGTRLSIL.

Only one count was recorded for this clone. This chain connects TRBV24-1 to TRBJ1-5; tentatively, D is TRBD1 (6 bases). Looked up from germline, CDR1 is KGHDR and CDR2 is SFDVKD. This CDR3 region has 15 residues. Trimming took off 1 base at V and 3 bases at J, with 9 bases between the two ends. CDR3 amino acids: CATSDLDRFNQPQHF. DNA of the CDR3: TGTGCCACCAGTGATTTAGACAGGTTCAATCAGCCCCAGCATTTT.

This clone occurred once. The V call is TRBV3-1 (or the pseudogene TRBV3-2), the J call TRBJ2-1, with 11 bases identical to TRBD2. The V and J ends lost 5 bases and 9 bases, in that order; junction bases with no gene match: 9. There are 15 residues in the CDR3. Germline lookup yields CDR1 LGHDT and CDR2 YNNKEL (reference sequence). CDR3 DNA: TGTGCCAGCAGCACCCGAGGGACTAGCGGCAGTGAGCAGTTCTTC. Translation: CASSTRGTSGSEQFF.

The genes are TRBV7-9 and TRBJ2-7; 11 bases are shared with TRBD1. V shed 5 bases, J shed 2 bases, and the junction held 5 bases outside the gene matches. Per germline, CDR1 SEHNR and CDR2 FQNEAQ (reference sequence). The CDR3 extends over 15 amino acids. The CDR3 loop reads CASSPGQGATYEQYF. In nucleotides, the CDR3 is TGTGCCAGCAGCCCTGGACAGGGGGCTACCTACGAGCAGTACTTC.